This T cell receptor (beta chain) was sequenced in a study of cytomegalovirus exposure and HLA in healthy donors. Background on the study: Early on, a data release was issued that held 80 million or so unique TCRs from HLA-typed donors. Most donors, around 81% of 350 to 450 genotyped, fell in the Caucasian-associated ancestry cluster. General study findings and limits: In an earlier analysis, most TCR beta V segments were productive about 87% or about 30% of the time. Across all donors, roughly uniform sequencing depth was an assumption of the presence/absence analyses.

Vbeta (60) and Jbeta (13) primers were used in the PCR. Produced via immunoSEQ multiplex PCR; TCRdb's table is partial and in-frame only. In the table there are about 93,000 clones, roughly 72% of which are singletons. Concerning this clone: Its antigen is currently unknown.

CDR1 is MGHDK, CDR2 SYGVNS, per germline. V dropped 0 bases and J dropped 6; count of bases not matched to a gene: 5. The CDR3 is 15 residues long. This receptor was taken from a man aged 25-45 years in good health and CMV-seronegative. Material: PBMCs. The J gene is TRBJ2-3, the V gene TRBV25-1; 8 bases match TRBD1. CDR3 region: CASSEYRTGPDTQYF. The CDR3, as DNA: TGTGCCAGCAGTGAATATCGGACAGGGCCCGATACGCAGTATTTT.